A selection of T cell receptor beta chains follows, all from one sample in a study of shared clonotypes between healthy human individuals. Using immunoSEQ multiplex PCR, the repertoire was profiled, and TCRdb retains in-frame clones only, with some absent. The table has fewer than 3 million clones, about nine tenths seen once. Sequenced sample: naive CD4+ T cells from PBMCs. Receptors were obtained from a young man in good health. Some clones in this sample may be carry-over from other donors' samples. Each CDR3 is given with its conserved first and last residue. A D gene is named only where the DNA matches it firmly. Clone size is not always given. Where it is, it says once, few, many or a class for expanded clones.

abundance: .; v_gene: TRBV5-1; d_gene: .; j_gene: TRBJ2-7; CDR3nt: TGCGCCAGCATACGTTCGGCGGGATCCGGCCCCTACGAGCAGTACTTC; CDR3aa: CASIRSAGSGPYEQYF
abundance: .; v_gene: TRBV28; d_gene: .; j_gene: TRBJ2-5; CDR3nt: TGTGCCAGCAGTTTATTGACGGGAGAGACCCAGTACTTC; CDR3aa: CASSLLTGETQYF
abundance: .; v_gene: TRBV5-1; d_gene: .; j_gene: TRBJ2-1; CDR3nt: TGCGCCAGCAGCATCCGGGCCTCCTTTGCCAATGAGCAGTTCTTC; CDR3aa: CASSIRASFANEQFF
abundance: .; v_gene: TRBV7-2; d_gene: TRBD2; j_gene: TRBJ2-3; CDR3nt: TGTGCCAGCAGCCAGACTAGCGTAAACACAGATACGCAGTATTTT; CDR3aa: CASSQTSVNTDTQYF
abundance: .; v_gene: TRBV7-9; d_gene: .; j_gene: TRBJ1-4; CDR3nt: TGTGCCAGCAGATACCAGGGTGCGGGTAATGAAAAACTGTTTTTT; CDR3aa: CASRYQGAGNEKLFF
abundance: .; v_gene: TRBV7-9; d_gene: .; j_gene: TRBJ1-4; CDR3nt: TGTGCCAGCAGCTACAGGGAAAAACTGTTTTTT; CDR3aa: CASSYREKLFF
abundance: .; v_gene: TRBV19; d_gene: .; j_gene: TRBJ1-1; CDR3nt: TGTGCCAGTATAGGTGAGGCAGGCGACACTGAAGCTTTCTTT; CDR3aa: CASIGEAGDTEAFF
abundance: .; v_gene: TRBV27; d_gene: TRBD1; j_gene: TRBJ1-1; CDR3nt: TGTGCCAGCAGTTTTGGAGGGGGCGCGGACACTGAAGCTTTCTTT; CDR3aa: CASSFGGGADTEAFF
abundance: once; v_gene: TRBV28; d_gene: .; j_gene: TRBJ1-3; CDR3nt: TGTGCCAGCGGGGAAACAGGGCTAGTCGGAAACACCATATATTTT; CDR3aa: CASGETGLVGNTIYF
abundance: .; v_gene: TRBV4-1; d_gene: TRBD1; j_gene: TRBJ1-2; CDR3nt: TGCGCCAGCAGCCATCCCAAAACCGGGACAGGCTTCTATGGCTACACCTTC; CDR3aa: CASSHPKTGTGFYGYTF
abundance: .; v_gene: TRBV19; d_gene: .; j_gene: TRBJ1-4; CDR3nt: TGTGCCAGTGGACGACGGCGGGGGGCAACTAATGAAAAACTGTTTTTT; CDR3aa: CASGRRRGATNEKLFF
abundance: .; v_gene: TRBV15; d_gene: TRBD2; j_gene: TRBJ2-1; CDR3nt: TGTGCCACCAGCAGAGATCGGGCGTTGAGTAGCGGGACGGGTTTATCCTACAATGAGCAGTTCTTC; CDR3aa: CATSRDRALSSGTGLSYNEQFF
abundance: .; v_gene: TRBV6-5; d_gene: .; j_gene: TRBJ1-3; CDR3nt: TGTGCCAGCTCCCAGAGAGGGGTGTCTGGAAACACCATATATTTT; CDR3aa: CASSQRGVSGNTIYF
abundance: .; v_gene: TRBV2; d_gene: TRBD1; j_gene: TRBJ1-4; CDR3nt: TGTGCCAGCACCAGGGACAGGCTTAATGAAAAACTGTTTTTT; CDR3aa: CASTRDRLNEKLFF
abundance: .; v_gene: TRBV6-1; d_gene: .; j_gene: TRBJ1-2; CDR3nt: TGTGCCAGCAGTGGGGCCAGCACCAACTATGGCTACACCTTC; CDR3aa: CASSGASTNYGYTF
abundance: .; v_gene: TRBV5-1; d_gene: .; j_gene: TRBJ2-7; CDR3nt: TGCGCCAGCAGCTTGGCCTCGGGACTGAGCTACGAGCAGTACTTC; CDR3aa: CASSLASGLSYEQYF
abundance: once; v_gene: TRBV6-4; d_gene: .; j_gene: TRBJ2-2; CDR3nt: TGTGCCAGCAGTGACTCAGGAGGGCCCGGGGAGCTGTTTTTT; CDR3aa: CASSDSGGPGELFF
abundance: .; v_gene: TRBV7-9; d_gene: .; j_gene: TRBJ2-3; CDR3nt: TGTGCCAGCAGCTCCCCTAGGGGAGCGGGAGATACGCAGTATTTT; CDR3aa: CASSSPRGAGDTQYF
abundance: .; v_gene: TRBV5-1; d_gene: .; j_gene: TRBJ2-7; CDR3nt: TGCGCCAGCAGCCACGCCTCCGGGACAATTTCCTACGAGCAGTACTTC; CDR3aa: CASSHASGTISYEQYF
abundance: .; v_gene: TRBV29-1; d_gene: .; j_gene: TRBJ1-2; CDR3nt: TGCAGCGTTGTTAAGACCTCCTTGAGGGGCTACACCTTC; CDR3aa: CSVVKTSLRGYTF
abundance: .; v_gene: TRBV9; d_gene: .; j_gene: TRBJ2-7; CDR3nt: TGTGCCAGCAGCGTTGGGGGGAGCGGGCTTTCCTACGAGCAGTACTTC; CDR3aa: CASSVGGSGLSYEQYF
abundance: .; v_gene: TRBV5-1; d_gene: .; j_gene: TRBJ1-1; CDR3nt: TGCGCCAGCAGCTTGGGGGAATGGGACACTGAAGCTTTCTTT; CDR3aa: CASSLGEWDTEAFF
abundance: .; v_gene: TRBV7-9; d_gene: TRBD2; j_gene: TRBJ2-7; CDR3nt: TGTGCCAGCAGCCGTAGCGGGGGGACTTACGAGCAGTACTTC; CDR3aa: CASSRSGGTYEQYF
abundance: .; v_gene: TRBV4-3; d_gene: .; j_gene: TRBJ1-1; CDR3nt: TGCGCCAGCAGCCCCTCGCTGGGTGAGTTGAACACTGAAGCTTTCTTT; CDR3aa: CASSPSLGELNTEAFF
abundance: .; v_gene: TRBV5-1; d_gene: .; j_gene: TRBJ2-3; CDR3nt: TGCGCCAGCAATCCTTGGGGGCAGCGGACAGATACGCAGTATTTT; CDR3aa: CASNPWGQRTDTQYF
abundance: .; v_gene: TRBV10-2; d_gene: .; j_gene: TRBJ2-7; CDR3nt: TGCGCCAGCAGTGAGTCCGGGACCGACGATTCCTACGAGCAGTACTTC; CDR3aa: CASSESGTDDSYEQYF
abundance: few; v_gene: TRBV5-1; d_gene: .; j_gene: TRBJ1-1; CDR3nt: TGCGCCAGCAGCTTGGCGTCGATGAACACTGAAGCTTTCTTT; CDR3aa: CASSLASMNTEAFF
abundance: .; v_gene: TRBV28; d_gene: TRBD1; j_gene: TRBJ1-1; CDR3nt: TGTGCCAGCAGGTCAGGGGGCGGCACTGAAGCTTTCTTT; CDR3aa: CASRSGGGTEAFF
abundance: .; v_gene: TRBV4-1; d_gene: TRBD1; j_gene: TRBJ2-7; CDR3nt: TGCGCCAGCAGCCAAGGGGGGACAGGGATTGTCGGGCAGTACTTC; CDR3aa: CASSQGGTGIVGQYF
abundance: .; v_gene: TRBV27; d_gene: .; j_gene: TRBJ2-5; CDR3nt: TGTGCCAGCAGTTTGCGAACAGGAGAGACCCAGTACTTC; CDR3aa: CASSLRTGETQYF